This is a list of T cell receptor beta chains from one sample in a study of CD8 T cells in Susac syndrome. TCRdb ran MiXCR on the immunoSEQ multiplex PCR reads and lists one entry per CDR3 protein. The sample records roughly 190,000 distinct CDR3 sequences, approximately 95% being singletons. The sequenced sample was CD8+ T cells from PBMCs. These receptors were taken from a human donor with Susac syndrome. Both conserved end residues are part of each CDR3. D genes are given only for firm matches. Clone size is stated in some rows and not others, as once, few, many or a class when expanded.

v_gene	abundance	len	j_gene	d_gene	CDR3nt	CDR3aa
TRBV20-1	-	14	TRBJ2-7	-	TGCAGTGCTAGAGCTCCAGCCGGCGGCTACGAGCAGTACTTC	CSARAPAGGYEQYF
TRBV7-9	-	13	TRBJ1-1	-	TGTGCCAGCAGCTTAGTGGACTACACTGAAGCTTTCTTT	CASSLVDYTEAFF
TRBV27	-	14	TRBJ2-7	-	TGTGCCAGCCAGCCAGGGGGTCGGGAGGACGAGCAGTACTTC	CASQPGGREDEQYF
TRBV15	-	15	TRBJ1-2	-	TGTGCCACCAGCAGAGATAGTCGGGGCAACTATGGCTACACCTTC	CATSRDSRGNYGYTF
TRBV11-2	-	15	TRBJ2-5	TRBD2	TGTGCCAGCAGCTTGCCGGGACTAGCGGAAGAGACCCAGTACTTC	CASSLPGLAEETQYF
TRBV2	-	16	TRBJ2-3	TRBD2	TGTGCCAGCAGTGAATATCGGGAGGAGGAAACAGATACGCAGTATTTT	CASSEYREEETDTQYF
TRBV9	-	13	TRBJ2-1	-	TGTGCCAGCAGCTCCCAAGGGTTGGATGAGCAGTTCTTC	CASSSQGLDEQFF
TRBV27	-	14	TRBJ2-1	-	TGTGCCAGCAGTTTATCGCGGGGTTTTAATGAGCAGTTCTTC	CASSLSRGFNEQFF
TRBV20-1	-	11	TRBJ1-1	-	TGCAGTGTTCCCCTTATGGCTGAAGCTTTCTTT	CSVPLMAEAFF
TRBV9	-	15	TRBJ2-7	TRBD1	TGTGCCAGCAGCGTAAAGACAGGGGATAGCTACGAGCAGTACTTC	CASSVKTGDSYEQYF
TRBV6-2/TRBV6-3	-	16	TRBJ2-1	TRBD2	TGTGCCACTAACATACAATTAGCGGGAGGGCCGGATGAGCAGTTCTTC	CATNIQLAGGPDEQFF
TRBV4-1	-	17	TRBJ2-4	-	TGCGCCAGCAGCCAAGTGACGTCAGGGGAGACCAAAAACATTCAGTACTTC	CASSQVTSGETKNIQYF
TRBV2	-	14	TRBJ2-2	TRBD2	TGTGCCAGCGAACTAGCGTATCGAACCGGGGAGCTGTTTTTT	CASELAYRTGELFF
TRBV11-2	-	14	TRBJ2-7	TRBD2	TGTGCCAGCAGCTTAGGCCCCATAGCGGGGGAGCAGTACTTC	CASSLGPIAGEQYF
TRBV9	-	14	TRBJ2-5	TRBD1	TGTGCCAGCAGCCTCGGACAGGGACAAGAGACCCAGTACTTC	CASSLGQGQETQYF
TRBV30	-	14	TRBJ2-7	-	TGTGCCTGGAGTGTAGGGGGACATTCCTACGAGCAGTACTTC	CAWSVGGHSYEQYF
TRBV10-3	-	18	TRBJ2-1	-	TGTGCCATCAGTGAGTCGGTGGGAGGAATCGGGTCCTACAATGAGCAGTTCTTC	CAISESVGGIGSYNEQFF
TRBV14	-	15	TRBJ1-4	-	TGTGCCAGCAGTCCTGGATTTTCAACTAATGAAAAACTGTTTTTT	CASSPGFSTNEKLFF
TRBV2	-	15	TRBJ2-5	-	TGTGCCAGCAGTGAAGGGAATATCGCGACCGAGACCCAGTACTTC	CASSEGNIATETQYF
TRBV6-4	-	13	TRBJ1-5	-	TGTGCCAGCAGTGAACGCGAGAATCAGCCCCAGCATTTT	CASSERENQPQHF
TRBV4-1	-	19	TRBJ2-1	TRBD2	TGCGCCAGCAGACAATTAGCGGGGGGCCTGGGGTATAATGACAATGAGCAGTTCTTC	CASRQLAGGLGYNDNEQFF
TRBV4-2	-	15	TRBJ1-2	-	TGTGCCAGCAGCCAAGGACAGGAATATAACTATGGCTACACCTTC	CASSQGQEYNYGYTF
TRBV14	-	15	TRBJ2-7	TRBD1	TGTGCCAGCAGCTCCGACAGGGTTAGCCCCTACGAGCAGTACTTC	CASSSDRVSPYEQYF
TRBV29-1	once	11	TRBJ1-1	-	TGCAGCGATCAGGGGCGAGATGAAGCTTTCTTT	CSDQGRDEAFF
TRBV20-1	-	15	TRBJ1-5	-	TGCAGTGCTAGGACGGGGCTATATAGCAATCAGCCCCAGCATTTT	CSARTGLYSNQPQHF
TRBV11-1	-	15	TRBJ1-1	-	TGTGCCAGCAGCCTACAGGGAAGCATGAACACTGAAGCTTTCTTT	CASSLQGSMNTEAFF
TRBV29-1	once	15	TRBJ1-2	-	TGCAGCGTTGAAGGGGCCTACTCCCCCCTCTATGGCTACACCTTC	CSVEGAYSPLYGYTF
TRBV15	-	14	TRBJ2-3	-	TGTGCCACCAGCAGAGAAGACCGCACAGATACGCAGTATTTT	CATSREDRTDTQYF
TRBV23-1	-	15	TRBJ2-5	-	TGCGCCAGCAGTCAATCCCATAGGGGAGAAGAGACCCAGTACTTC	CASSQSHRGEETQYF
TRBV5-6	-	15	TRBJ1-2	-	TGTGCCAGCAGCTTGTTGGCGACAGGAAACTATGGCTACACCTTC	CASSLLATGNYGYTF
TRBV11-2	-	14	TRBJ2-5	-	TGTGCCAGCAGCCCCGCGGGCCCGAAAGAGACCCAGTACTTC	CASSPAGPKETQYF
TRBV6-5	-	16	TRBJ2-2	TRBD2	TGTGCCAGCAGTTACGGAGCGGGAGAGTGGATCGGGGAGCTGTTTTTT	CASSYGAGEWIGELFF
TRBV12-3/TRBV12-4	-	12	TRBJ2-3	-	TGTGCCAGCAGTCGGGACTTCTATACGCAGTATTTT	CASSRDFYTQYF
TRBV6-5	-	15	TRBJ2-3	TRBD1	TGTGCCAGCAGCCGTGGGACAGGTTACACAGATACGCAGTATTTT	CASSRGTGYTDTQYF
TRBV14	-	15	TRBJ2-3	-	TGTGCCAGCAGCCCAAGCACTACTAGCACAGATACGCAGTATTTT	CASSPSTTSTDTQYF
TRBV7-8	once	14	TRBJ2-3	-	TGTGCCAGCAGCTTAGTTTCGGCGGTAGATACGCAGTATTTT	CASSLVSAVDTQYF
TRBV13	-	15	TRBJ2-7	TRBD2	TGTGCCAGCAGCTTTGGGACTAGCGACTTCTACGAGCAGTACTTC	CASSFGTSDFYEQYF
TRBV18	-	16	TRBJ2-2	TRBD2	TGTGCCAGCAAAGCCTCAACTGGACTAGCGACCGGGGAGCTGTTTTTT	CASKASTGLATGELFF
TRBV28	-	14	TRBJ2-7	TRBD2	TGTGCCAGCAGTCCCCCTAGACTAGCGGATGAGCAGTACTTC	CASSPPRLADEQYF
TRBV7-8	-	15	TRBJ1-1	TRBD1	TGTGCCAGCAGCTCTCGATTAATCAGGGGGTCAGAAGCTTTCTTT	CASSSRLIRGSEAFF
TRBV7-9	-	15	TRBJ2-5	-	TGTGCCAGCAGCCAGATGGGGGGACCTCAAGAGACCCAGTACTTC	CASSQMGGPQETQYF
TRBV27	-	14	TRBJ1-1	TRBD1	TGTGCCAGCAGTCCTAATGACAGGGGGCGGGGAGCTTTCTTT	CASSPNDRGRGAFF
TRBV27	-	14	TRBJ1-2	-	TGTGCCAGCACACCCCTTGGGGGTTTAGATGGCTACACCTTC	CASTPLGGLDGYTF
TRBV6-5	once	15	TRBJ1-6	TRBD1	TGTGCCACAAGACAGGGGGCTAGTGATAATTCACCCCTCCACTTT	CATRQGASDNSPLHF
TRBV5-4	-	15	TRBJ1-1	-	TGTGCCAGCAGCTGGACGGATAGTCGGTTCACTGAAGCTTTCTTT	CASSWTDSRFTEAFF